These T cell receptor beta chains were read from a single sample in a study of shared clonotypes between healthy human individuals. The repertoire was sequenced with immunoSEQ multiplex PCR; TCRdb's copy has only in-frame clones and lacks some. The sample holds roughly 1 million clones; more than 65% are singletons and the top ten take about 1.5%. Specimen: memory CD4+ T cells sorted from blood. These receptors came from a man aged 18 to 30 in good health. Each CDR3 is given without its conserved first and last residue. The size of a clone is reported for some rows only, either as once, few or many, or as a class for expanded clones.

NA	TRBV9	TRBJ2-5	ASSPSGAAGGETQY
NA	TRBV27	TRBJ2-3	ASSLGGLGGTDTQY
NA	TRBV7-9	TRBJ2-6	ASSFSGRPGANVLT
NA	TRBV7-9	NA	ASSFSGSYYEQY
NA	TRBV25-1	TRBJ2-5	ASSALRGYQETQY
NA	TRBV2	TRBJ1-4	ASSFDEKLF
few	TRBV15	TRBJ1-2	ATSRDQDGYT
NA	TRBV7-2	TRBJ1-5	ASSLDYNQPQH
NA	TRBV7-8	TRBJ1-2	ASSLGTVIGGYT
NA	TRBV6-1	TRBJ1-5	ASMAGTTNQPQH
few	TRBV7-2	TRBJ1-4	ASRLGQGSNEKLF
many	TRBV7-7	TRBJ2-2	ASSLGTGGGRELF
NA	TRBV7-9	TRBJ2-3	ASSLVRLAGDTDTQY
NA	TRBV5-6	TRBJ1-2	ASSLVGYGYT
NA	TRBV7-9	TRBJ2-1	ASSLDRAGNEQF
NA	TRBV7-8	TRBJ1-5	ASSLSSGGSNQPQH
NA	TRBV11-2	TRBJ2-2	ASSLDRTQNGGELF
NA	TRBV6-5	TRBJ1-2	AITPGQGRDGYT
few	TRBV5-1	TRBJ1-1	ASSPQSRGNTEAF
NA	TRBV27	TRBJ1-4	ASSSVVRGEKLF
few	TRBV19	TRBJ2-1	ASSSLAGGLYNEQF
NA	TRBV9	TRBJ1-3	ASSVAQSYGNTIY
NA	TRBV30	TRBJ1-3	AWSPDRVSDTIY
NA	TRBV11-2	TRBJ2-7	ASSFGGTSREQY
NA	TRBV6-1	TRBJ2-3	ASSGVGKSTDTQY
NA	TRBV28	TRBJ2-1	ASSLWQGSYNEQF
NA	TRBV10-3	TRBJ1-5	AISEGVNAAKGAQH
NA	TRBV5-4	TRBJ2-3	ASSLGLELSTDTQY
NA	TRBV29-1	TRBJ1-2	SVSTGTGGEGYT
NA	TRBV6-5	TRBJ1-6	ASSSQDSYNSPLH
once	TRBV2	TRBJ2-3	ASSDRTGVTDTQY
NA	TRBV7-8	TRBJ2-2	ASSLDFNTGELF
NA	TRBV11-2	TRBJ2-5	ASSLMTGEETQY
NA	TRBV7-3	TRBJ1-1	ASSLTGWGTEAF
NA	TRBV6-4	TRBJ2-2	ASSEQGTGELF
NA	TRBV19	TRBJ2-7	ASSLGGSSYEQY
NA	TRBV27	TRBJ2-2	ASTPLGGGTGELF
NA	TRBV27	TRBJ1-5	ASTARGGNQPQH
NA	TRBV19	TRBJ2-5	ASSSPTSGSRETQY
NA	TRBV7-9	TRBJ2-7	ASSLPRDVDYEQY